The entry below gives a single T cell receptor (beta chain) sequence along with its context. Its antigen is undetermined. The sample belongs to a study of yellow fever vaccine responses in identical twins. Findings and limits, study-wide: The T cell response to vaccination in identical twins was reportedly partly convergent and partly personalized.

V gave up 2 bases and J gave up 3 bases, with 16 bases separating them. CDR1 MNHEY and CDR2 SVGAGI come from the germline V gene. There are 16 residues in the CDR3. In TCRdb, the RT-PCR reads were re-called with MiXCR into one record per CDR3 protein. This table has several hundred distinct CDR3 sequences, approximately 81% appearing once. The sample consisted of T cells from blood (PBMCs), unsorted or a sorted subset (not recorded which), taken before or after yellow fever vaccination (not recorded which). The chain combines TRBV6-5 with TRBJ1-1, with D perhaps TRBD1 (5 bases). The sequence derives from a female donor who received the yellow fever vaccine. This CDR3 reads CASSYGAGLRDTEAFF. The CDR3 DNA follows: TGTGCCAGCAGTTACGGGGCGGGACTTAGGGACACTGAAGCTTTCTTT.